The 30 T cell receptor beta chains in this list originate from one sample, sequenced in a study of blood T cell repertoires in COVID-19. Assay used: immunoSEQ multiplex PCR; TCRdb lists only in-frame clones, some missing. The sample shows about 90,000 clones, roughly 80% of them seen only once. Sample: peripheral blood. All receptors come from a man aged 55 to 69 with acute or convalescent COVID-19.

The rearrangement joins TRBV5-1 to TRBJ2-7; 8 bases agree with TRBD1. The germline CDR1 and CDR2 sequences are SGHRS and YFSETQ. Unmatched junction bases numbered 5, after V lost 5 bases and J lost 1 base. The CDR3 covers 14 residues. CDR3 sequence: CASSSDRGSYEQYF. DNA of the CDR3: TGCGCCAGCAGTTCCGACAGGGGTTCCTACGAGCAGTACTTC.

This rearrangement joins TRBV25-1 to TRBJ2-7, with TRBD2 as a possible D gene (7 bases). V lost 7 bases to trimming and J lost 4 bases, with 14 bases between them. This CDR3 is 13 amino acids long. Germline V gene lookup returns CDR1 MGHDK and CDR2 SYGVNS. CDR3 sequence (DNA): TGTGCCAGCACAATTGGGGGGGCTTACGAGCAGTACTTC. This translates into CASTIGGAYEQYF.

The CDR3 spells CASSEWGTANTEAFF. CDR3 coding DNA: TGTGCCAGCAGTGAATGGGGGACAGCGAACACTGAAGCTTTCTTT. The chain combines TRBV25-1 with TRBJ1-1; 7 nucleotides line up with TRBD1. With 1 base clipped from V and 1 base from J, the junction kept 3 bases outside the gene matches. The CDR3 runs 15 residues. The germline V gene encodes CDR1 MGHDK and CDR2 SYGVNS. Full variable domain (remainder filled in from reference TRBV25-1 and TRBJ1-1): EADIYQTPRYLVIGTGKKITLECSQTMGHDKMYWYQQDPGMELHLIHYSYGVNSTEKGDLSSESTVSRIRTEHFPLTLESARPSHTSQYLCASSEWGTANTEAFFGQGTRLTVV.

The J gene is TRBJ2-7, the V gene TRBV4-2; D gene uncertain. Trimming cost V 1 base and J 3 bases, with 7 bases left between them. CDR1 LGHNA and CDR2 YNFKEQ come from the germline V gene. This CDR3 is 13 amino acids long. CDR3 nucleotide sequence: TGTGCCAGCAGCCAAGCCTTTCTCTACGAGCAGTACTTC. Protein: CASSQAFLYEQYF.

In this sample, this clone turned up once. The rearrangement uses TRBV19 and TRBJ2-7; a weak D match, TRBD2 (6 bases). The CDR3 extends over 13 amino acids. The V end was cut by 5 bases, the J end by 5 bases, with 13 bases between. Germline CDR1 reads LNHDA; CDR2 reads SQIVND (reference sequence). The chain's CDR3 is CASSPEGPHEQYF. CDR3 in DNA: TGTGCCAGTAGTCCGGAGGGACCCCACGAGCAGTACTTC. Filled out from reference TRBV19 and TRBJ2-7, the complete variable domain reads DGGITQSPKYLFRKEGQNVTLSCEQNLNHDAMYWYRQDPGQGLRLIYYSQIVNDFQKGDIAEGYSVSREKKESFPLTVTSAQKNPTAFYLCASSPEGPHEQYFGPGTRLTVT.

V usage is TRBV18 and J usage is TRBJ2-1, with TRBD1 matching over 9 bases. J was trimmed by 4 bases and V by 0 bases; bases with no gene match: 7. This CDR3 spans 17 amino acids. Germline loops: CDR1 KGHSH, CDR2 LQKENI. The CDR3 sequence is CASSPPRTGESYNEQFF. The CDR3 DNA reads TGTGCCAGCTCACCACCGAGGACAGGGGAAAGTTACAATGAGCAGTTCTTC.

The genes are TRBV7-8 and TRBJ1-1, with D unclear. With 2 bases removed from V and 3 bases from J, the gap between germline ends came to 10 bases. Germline V lookup: CDR1 SGHVS, CDR2 FQNEAQ. This CDR3 region has 14 residues. CDR3 sequence (DNA): TGTGCCAGCAGCTTAAGAGGGTTTGACACTGAAGCTTTCTTT. As protein: CASSLRGFDTEAFF.

This rearrangement joins TRBV15 to TRBJ1-2; D remains unclear. This CDR3 is 13 amino acids long. V lost 0 bases, J lost 8 bases, and 10 bases lay in between. Germline CDR1 reads LNHNV; CDR2 reads YYDKDF (reference sequence). The CDR3 DNA reads as TGTGCCACCAGCAGAGATAAGTCTAAGGGCTACACCTTC. Amino acid sequence: CATSRDKSKGYTF.

The chain is built from TRBV2 and TRBJ1-4; D is uncertain. V was shortened by 1 base and J by 4 bases, with 13 bases between the two germline ends. Germline-derived CDR1 and CDR2 are SNHLY and FYNNEI. This CDR3 contains 16 residues. CDR3 sequence reads: CASSEVMTFYNEKLFF. Here the CDR3 DNA reads TGTGCCAGCAGTGAAGTTATGACTTTCTATAATGAAAAACTGTTTTTT. The full variable domain, rest sourced from reference TRBV2 and TRBJ1-4, is EPEVTQTPSHQVTQMGQEVILRCVPISNHLYFYWYRQILGQKVEFLVSFYNNEISEKSEIFDDQFSVERPDGSNFTLKIRSTKLEDSAMYFCASSEVMTFYNEKLFFGSGTQLSVL.

CDR3 in DNA: TGTGCCAGCAGCTCTCAAGGACAGGGAAATACTGAAGCTTTCTTT. As protein: CASSSQGQGNTEAFF. The chain uses TRBV7-2 and TRBJ1-1, with 8 bases that match TRBD1. J was trimmed by 5 bases and V by 4 bases; bases with no gene match: 9. The CDR3 contains 15 residues. Germline loops: CDR1 SGHTA, CDR2 FQGNSA.

The rearrangement joins TRBV30 to TRBJ1-3; D may be TRBD1 (5 bases). Germline V lookup: CDR1 GTSNPN, CDR2 SVGIG (reference sequence). The length of the CDR3 is 14 residues. V was pared by 5 bases and J by 0 bases, with 11 bases between. CDR3: CAWGGTHSGNTIYF. The DNA for the CDR3 is TGTGCCTGGGGCGGGACGCACTCTGGAAACACCATATATTTT.

The chain carries TRBV30 and TRBJ2-7, with 10 bases that match TRBD1. V shed 1 base and J 4 bases; nucleotides not matched to a gene: 4. This CDR3 comprises 14 residues. CDR1 GTSNPN and CDR2 SVGIG come from the germline V gene (reference sequence). The CDR3 DNA reads as TGTGCCTGGAGTGCATCGGGACAGGGGTACGAGCAGTACTTC. Its translation: CAWSASGQGYEQYF.

The chain is built from TRBV24-1 and TRBJ2-2, with 14 bases that match TRBD2. CDR1 is KGHDR, CDR2 SFDVKD, per germline. The CDR3 consists of 17 residues. The trim removed 5 bases at V and 8 bases at J, leaving 9 bases unmatched. The chain's CDR3 is CATSVPRGLAGEGELFF. In DNA, the CDR3 is TGTGCCACCAGTGTTCCAAGGGGACTAGCGGGGGAAGGGGAGCTGTTTTTT.

This sequence joins TRBV2 and TRBJ1-2; D gene uncertain. Trimming pared 2 bases from V and 3 bases from J, leaving 7 bases between. The germline gives CDR1 SNHLY, CDR2 FYNNEI. CDR3 size: 13 residues. The CDR3 here is CASSEQNDYGYTF. CDR3 nucleotides: TGTGCCAGCAGTGAACAGAACGACTATGGCTACACCTTC.

V usage is TRBV4-3 and J usage is TRBJ2-7, with a possible D match to TRBD2 (6 bases). CDR3 length equals 16 residues. V was shortened by 0 bases and J by 7 bases, with 19 bases between the two germline ends. Per the germline V gene, CDR1 is LGHNA and CDR2 is YSLEER. The CDR3 here is CASSQDRDSRLGEQYF. DNA of the CDR3: TGCGCCAGCAGCCAAGATAGGGACTCCCGTTTGGGGGAGCAGTACTTC.

The chain has TRBV10-3 and TRBJ2-5; a possible D gene is TRBD2 (6 bases). Germline V gene lookup returns CDR1 ENHRY and CDR2 SYGVKD. CDR3 length: 13 amino acids. Trimming removed 3 bases at V and 5 bases at J, with 10 bases between. The CDR3 region is CAISDRGSETQYF. The CDR3 coding sequence is TGTGCCATCAGTGACCGGGGGTCGGAGACCCAGTACTTC.

This chain joins TRBV7-2 and TRBJ1-1, with 9 bases that match TRBD1. The CDR3 has 13 amino acids. Germline trimming cut 3 bases from V and 11 bases from J; bases unmatched to any gene: 7. Germline assignment: CDR1 SGHTA and CDR2 FQGNSA. CDR3: CASSFPGTGTAFF. As DNA, the CDR3 is TGTGCCAGCAGCTTTCCCGGGACAGGGACGGCTTTCTTT.

The chain employs TRBV2 and TRBJ1-4; 9 bases match TRBD1. J was trimmed by 6 bases and V by 6 bases; bases with no gene match: 11. This CDR3 is built from 16 residues. Germline CDR1 SNHLY, CDR2 FYNNEI. CDR3 region: CASRAGTGKVDEKLFF. CDR3 in DNA: TGTGCCAGCAGGGCCGGGACAGGGAAAGTTGATGAAAAACTGTTTTTT.

The rearrangement joins TRBV6-5 to TRBJ2-7, with 12 bases fitting TRBD2. The length of the CDR3 is 15 residues. The germline gives CDR1 MNHEY, CDR2 SVGAGI. V was pared by 6 bases and J by 7 bases, with 10 bases of the junction left unmatched. The CDR3 region has the DNA TGTGCCAGCAGGTCTCCTAGCGGGGGGGCGGGGGAGCAGTACTTC. It encodes CASRSPSGGAGEQYF.

The table lists this clone with a few counts. This chain connects TRBV24-1 to TRBJ1-5, with D possibly being TRBD1 (5 bases). From germline, CDR1 is KGHDR and CDR2 SFDVKD. This CDR3 spans 14 amino acids. V was shortened by 4 bases and J by 5 bases, with 11 bases between the two germline ends. CDR3 nucleotide sequence: TGTGCCACCAGTGACTGGCAGGGTGATCAGCCCCAGCATTTT. It specifies CATSDWQGDQPQHF.

The chain joins TRBV5-1 to TRBJ2-1; 10 nucleotides align to TRBD1. Germline V lookup: CDR1 SGHRS, CDR2 YFSETQ. The J segment lost 8 bases and the V segment lost 4 bases, leaving 6 bases of the junction unmatched. This CDR3 comprises 14 residues. This chain's CDR3 is CASSLGQGYDEQFF. The CDR3 bases are TGCGCCAGCAGCCTGGGACAGGGGTACGATGAGCAGTTCTTC.

This chain joins TRBV9 and TRBJ1-6, with D possibly matching TRBD1 (5 bases). CDR3 length: 16 amino acids. Germline CDR1 is SGDLS and CDR2 is YYNGEE. V was clipped by 3 bases and J by 5 bases, with 15 bases between them. CDR3 amino acids: CASSAEGAANNSPLHF. CDR3 nucleotides: TGTGCCAGCAGCGCCGAAGGGGCAGCTAATAATTCACCCCTCCACTTT.

The gene calls are TRBV7-9 and TRBJ2-1; a weak D match, TRBD2 (6 bases). Germline V CDR1 and CDR2: SEHNR, FQNEAQ (reference sequence). The V and J ends lost 4 bases and 0 bases respectively, with 10 bases between them. The CDR3 extends over 15 amino acids. CDR3 DNA sequence: TGTGCCAGCAGCTCGGGGGAGAGCTCCTACAATGAGCAGTTCTTC. Translation gives CASSSGESSYNEQFF.

The chain recombines TRBV2 with TRBJ1-2; 7 bases are a match to TRBD1. Germline CDR1 reads SNHLY; CDR2 reads FYNNEI. This CDR3 is 15 amino acids long. Losses at the gene ends were 6 bases for V and 0 bases for J; bases not matched to a gene: 7. The CDR3 sequence: CASRNRGNTNYGYTF. As DNA, the CDR3 is TGTGCCAGCAGGAACAGGGGCAACACTAACTATGGCTACACCTTC. The full variable domain, its missing parts supplied by reference TRBV2 and TRBJ1-2, is EPEVTQTPSHQVTQMGQEVILRCVPISNHLYFYWYRQILGQKVEFLVSFYNNEISEKSEIFDDQFSVERPDGSNFTLKIRSTKLEDSAMYFCASRNRGNTNYGYTFGSGTRLTVV.

The chain links TRBV18 to TRBJ1-1; 9 nucleotides line up with TRBD1. The CDR3 has 15 amino acids. The V and J ends lost 4 bases and 2 bases, in that order; junction bases with no gene match: 5. CDR1 and CDR2 from the germline V gene are KGHSH and LQKENI. CDR3 sequence: CASSRGQGFNTEAFF. In DNA form, the CDR3 reads TGTGCCAGCTCACGGGGACAGGGATTCAACACTGAAGCTTTCTTT. The full variable domain, rest sourced from reference TRBV18 and TRBJ1-1, is NAGVMQNPRHLVRRRGQEARLRCSPMKGHSHVYWYRQLPEEGLKFMVYLQKENIIDESGMPKERFSAEFPKEGPSILRIQQVVRGDSAAYFCASSRGQGFNTEAFFGQGTRLTVV.

V is TRBV5-1 and J is TRBJ1-4; 9 positions agree with TRBD1. The CDR3 totals 16 residues. Germline V lookup: CDR1 SGHRS, CDR2 YFSETQ. J lost 4 bases, V lost 4 bases, and 8 bases had no gene match. CDR3 protein: CASSPGTGNGNEKLFF. CDR3 in DNA: TGCGCCAGCAGCCCCGGGACAGGGAATGGTAATGAAAAACTGTTTTTT.

This clone was detected only a few times. The chain has TRBV11-2 and TRBJ2-3; D possibly corresponds to TRBD1 (5 bases). Germline CDR1 is SGHAT and CDR2 is FQNNGV. The V gene lost 4 bases and the J gene lost 2 bases, with 10 bases spanning the gap. The CDR3 loop spans 14 amino acids. This CDR3 reads CASSYRQFTDTQYF. DNA for the CDR3: TGTGCCAGCAGCTACAGACAGTTCACAGATACGCAGTATTTT.

V is TRBV24-1 and J is TRBJ1-2; TRBD1 is a possible D gene (6 bases). Trimming pared 4 bases from V and 3 bases from J, leaving 17 bases between. Germline V gene data show CDR1 as KGHDR and CDR2 as SFDVKD. The CDR3 extends over 16 amino acids. The CDR3 region is CATSEKFQGWDYGYTF. The CDR3 coding sequence is TGTGCCACCAGTGAGAAATTTCAGGGGTGGGACTATGGCTACACCTTC.

The CDR3 nucleotides are TGCAGTGCTAGTATGGACAGGACTTCCAATGAGCAGTTCTTC. This translates into CSASMDRTSNEQFF. The V gene is TRBV20-1, the J gene TRBJ2-1; 7 bases map to TRBD1. CDR3 length: 14 amino acids. The V segment lost 3 bases and the J segment 6 bases; nucleotides outside the gene matches: 8. Germline assignment: CDR1 DFQATT and CDR2 SNEGSKA (reference sequence).

This sequence joins TRBV5-8 and TRBJ2-2; D might be TRBD2 (5 bases). V dropped 4 bases and J dropped 1 base, with 14 bases sitting between them. This CDR3 comprises 16 residues. Germline loops: CDR1 SGHTS, CDR2 YDEGEE. The CDR3 protein is CASSRGSTRNTGELFF. CDR3 DNA: TGTGCCAGCAGCCGAGGGTCAACGCGGAACACCGGGGAGCTGTTTTTT.